The source of this T cell receptor (beta chain) is a study of beta chain features in type 1 diabetes. Study observations and caveats: For Type 1 diabetes patients, all four CD4+ subsets carried TCRB CDR3s that were moderately but significantly shorter. Reads derived from cDNA could over-represent cells showing high TCR expression.

Since all of the isolated RNA was reverse transcribed, expressed TCRB transcripts were what got sequenced. The average output of naive, central memory and regulatory T cell samples was roughly 3.6 million reads. TCRdb's copy holds only in-frame clones and misses some; the assay was immunoSEQ multiplex PCR. Seen here are hundreds of thousands of clones, about 14% observed once, and the top ten hold approximately 0.042%. Trimming removed 5 bases at V and 7 bases at J, with 18 bases between. This CDR3 region has 16 residues. CDR1 and CDR2 (germline): SNHLY, FYNNEI. As concerns this clone: Its matching antigen is unknown.

The material sequenced was naive CD4+ T cells from blood. The chain combines TRBV2 with TRBJ1-6, with no clear D. The TCR comes from a man aged 18 to 35 with type 1 diabetes. CDR3 in DNA: TGTGCCAGCAGTCCCGGGTTTCAAAGCCTCAATTCACCCCTCCACTTT. Residues: CASSPGFQSLNSPLHF.